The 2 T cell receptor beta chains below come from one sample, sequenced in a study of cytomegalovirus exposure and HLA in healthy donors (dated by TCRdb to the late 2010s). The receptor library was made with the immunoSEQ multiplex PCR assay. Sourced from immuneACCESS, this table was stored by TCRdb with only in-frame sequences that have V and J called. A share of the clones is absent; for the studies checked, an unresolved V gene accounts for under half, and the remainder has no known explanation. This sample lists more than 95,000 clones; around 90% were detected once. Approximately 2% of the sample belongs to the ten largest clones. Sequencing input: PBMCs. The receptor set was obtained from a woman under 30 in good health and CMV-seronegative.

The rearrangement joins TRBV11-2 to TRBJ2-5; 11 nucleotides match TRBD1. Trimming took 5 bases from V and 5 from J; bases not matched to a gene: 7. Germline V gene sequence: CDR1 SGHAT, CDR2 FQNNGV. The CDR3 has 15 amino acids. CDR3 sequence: CASSPGTGGLETQYF. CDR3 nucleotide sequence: TGTGCCAGCAGCCCCGGGACAGGGGGTTTGGAGACCCAGTACTTC.

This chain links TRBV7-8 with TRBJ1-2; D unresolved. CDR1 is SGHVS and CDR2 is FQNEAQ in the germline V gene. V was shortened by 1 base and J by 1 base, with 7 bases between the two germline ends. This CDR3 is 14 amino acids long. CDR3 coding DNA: TGTGCCAGCAGCTTAGATAGTTATAACTATGGCTACACCTTC. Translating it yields CASSLDSYNYGYTF.